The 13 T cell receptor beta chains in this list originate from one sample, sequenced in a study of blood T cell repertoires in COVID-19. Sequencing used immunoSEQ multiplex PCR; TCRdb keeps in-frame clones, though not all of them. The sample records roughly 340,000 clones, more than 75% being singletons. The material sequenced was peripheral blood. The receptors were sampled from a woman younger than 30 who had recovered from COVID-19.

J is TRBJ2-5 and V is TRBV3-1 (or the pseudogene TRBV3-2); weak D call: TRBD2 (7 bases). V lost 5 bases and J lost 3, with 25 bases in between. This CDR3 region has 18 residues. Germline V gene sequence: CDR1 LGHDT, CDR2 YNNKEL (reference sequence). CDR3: CASSSRLGAGDMEETQYF. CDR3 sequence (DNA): TGTGCCAGCAGCTCCCGTTTGGGGGCGGGAGATATGGAAGAGACCCAGTACTTC.

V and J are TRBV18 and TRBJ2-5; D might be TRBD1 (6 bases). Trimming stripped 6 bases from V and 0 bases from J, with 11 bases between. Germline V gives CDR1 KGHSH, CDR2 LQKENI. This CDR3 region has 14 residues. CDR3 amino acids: CASSPGTNQETQYF. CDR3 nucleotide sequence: TGTGCCAGCTCCCCCGGGACAAACCAAGAGACCCAGTACTTC.

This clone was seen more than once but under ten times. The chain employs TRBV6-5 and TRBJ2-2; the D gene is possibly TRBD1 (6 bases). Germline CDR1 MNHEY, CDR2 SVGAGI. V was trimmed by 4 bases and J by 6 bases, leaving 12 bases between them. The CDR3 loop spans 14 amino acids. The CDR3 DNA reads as TGTGCCAGCAGTTTAGTACAGGGAGCCGGGGAGCTGTTTTTT. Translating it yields CASSLVQGAGELFF.

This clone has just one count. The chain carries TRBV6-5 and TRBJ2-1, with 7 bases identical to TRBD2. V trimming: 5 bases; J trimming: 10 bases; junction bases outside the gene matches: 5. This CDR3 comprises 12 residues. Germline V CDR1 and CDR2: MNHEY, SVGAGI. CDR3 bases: TGTGCCAGCAGTCCCAGGGAGGGGGAGCAGTTCTTC. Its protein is CASSPREGEQFF.

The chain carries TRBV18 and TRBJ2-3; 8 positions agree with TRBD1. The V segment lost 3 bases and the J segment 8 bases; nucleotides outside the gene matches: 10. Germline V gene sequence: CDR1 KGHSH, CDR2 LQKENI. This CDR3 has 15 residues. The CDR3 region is CASSPPGQGPGTQYF. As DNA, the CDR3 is TGTGCCAGCTCACCGCCCGGACAGGGACCGGGTACGCAGTATTTT.

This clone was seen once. CDR3 sequence reads: CASSLGTAGGRLDEQFF. In DNA, the CDR3 is TGTGCCAGCAGCTTAGGGACGGCGGGAGGGCGACTCGATGAGCAGTTCTTC. The V gene is TRBV7-6, the J gene TRBJ2-1; 9 bases align to TRBD2. Germline V lookup: CDR1 SGHVS, CDR2 FNYEAQ. The CDR3 spans 17 residues. The junction had 12 bases not matched to a gene; V was cut back by 1 base and J by 8 bases.

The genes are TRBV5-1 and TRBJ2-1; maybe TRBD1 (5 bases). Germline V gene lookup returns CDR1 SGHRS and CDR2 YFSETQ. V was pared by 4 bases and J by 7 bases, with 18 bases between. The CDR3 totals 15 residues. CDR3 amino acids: CASSLEWTSSNEQFF. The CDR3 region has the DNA TGCGCCAGCAGCCTGGAATGGACAAGTTCGAATGAGCAGTTCTTC.

The CDR3 DNA sequence: TGTGCCATCAGTGAACCGGGACTAGCGGGAGTTCTGGAGACCCAGTACTTC. Translation gives CAISEPGLAGVLETQYF. The chain is built from TRBV10-3 and TRBJ2-5; 14 nucleotides line up with TRBD2. The CDR3 is 17 amino acids. Germline values: CDR1 ENHRY, CDR2 SYGVKD. Trimming cost V 3 bases and J 5 bases; bases outside gene matches: 8.

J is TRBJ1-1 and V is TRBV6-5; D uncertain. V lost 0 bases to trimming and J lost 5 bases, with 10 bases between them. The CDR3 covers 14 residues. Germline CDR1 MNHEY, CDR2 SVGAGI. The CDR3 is CASSYSFGGTEAFF. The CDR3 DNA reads TGTGCCAGCAGTTACTCTTTCGGAGGGACTGAAGCTTTCTTT.

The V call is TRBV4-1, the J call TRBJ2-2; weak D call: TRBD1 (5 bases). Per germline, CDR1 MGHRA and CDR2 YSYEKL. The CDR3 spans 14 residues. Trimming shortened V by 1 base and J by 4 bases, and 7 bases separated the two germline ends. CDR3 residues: CASSQARGTGELFF. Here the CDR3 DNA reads TGCGCCAGCAGCCAAGCTAGGGGCACCGGGGAGCTGTTTTTT.

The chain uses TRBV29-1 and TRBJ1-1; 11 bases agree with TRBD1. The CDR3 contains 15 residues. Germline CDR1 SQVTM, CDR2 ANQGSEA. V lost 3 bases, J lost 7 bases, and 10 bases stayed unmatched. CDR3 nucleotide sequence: TGCAGCGTTGACGGGAGGGGGACAGGGGGTTTTGAAGCTTTCTTT. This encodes CSVDGRGTGGFEAFF.

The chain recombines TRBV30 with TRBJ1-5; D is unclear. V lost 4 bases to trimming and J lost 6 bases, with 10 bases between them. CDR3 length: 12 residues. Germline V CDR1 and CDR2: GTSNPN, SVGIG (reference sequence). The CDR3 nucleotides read TGTGCCTGGACAGCTAGAGGTCAGCCCCAGCATTTT. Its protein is CAWTARGQPQHF. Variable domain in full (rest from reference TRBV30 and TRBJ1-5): SQTIHQWPATLVQPVGSPLSLECTVEGTSNPNLYWYRQAAGRGLQLLFYSVGIGQISSEVPQNLSASRPQDRQFILSSKKLLLSDSGFYLCAWTARGQPQHFGDGTRLSIL.

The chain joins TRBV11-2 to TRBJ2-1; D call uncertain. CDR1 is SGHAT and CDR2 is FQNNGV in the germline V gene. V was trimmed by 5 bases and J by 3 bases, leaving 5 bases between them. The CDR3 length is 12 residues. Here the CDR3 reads CASSRSYNEQFF. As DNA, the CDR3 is TGTGCCAGCAGCCGCAGCTACAATGAGCAGTTCTTC.